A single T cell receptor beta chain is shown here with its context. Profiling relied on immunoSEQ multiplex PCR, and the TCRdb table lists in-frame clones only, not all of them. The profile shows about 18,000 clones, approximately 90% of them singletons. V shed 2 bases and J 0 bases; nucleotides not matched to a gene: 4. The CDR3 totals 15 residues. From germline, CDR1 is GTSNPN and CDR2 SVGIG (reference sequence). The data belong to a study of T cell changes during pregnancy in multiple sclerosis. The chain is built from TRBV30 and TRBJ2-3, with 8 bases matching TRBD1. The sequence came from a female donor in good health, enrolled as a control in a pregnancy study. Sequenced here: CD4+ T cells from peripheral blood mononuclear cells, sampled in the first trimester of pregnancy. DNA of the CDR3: TGTGCCTGGAGTCCCGGGGACAGGAGCACAGATACGCAGTATTTT. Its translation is CAWSPGDRSTDTQYF.